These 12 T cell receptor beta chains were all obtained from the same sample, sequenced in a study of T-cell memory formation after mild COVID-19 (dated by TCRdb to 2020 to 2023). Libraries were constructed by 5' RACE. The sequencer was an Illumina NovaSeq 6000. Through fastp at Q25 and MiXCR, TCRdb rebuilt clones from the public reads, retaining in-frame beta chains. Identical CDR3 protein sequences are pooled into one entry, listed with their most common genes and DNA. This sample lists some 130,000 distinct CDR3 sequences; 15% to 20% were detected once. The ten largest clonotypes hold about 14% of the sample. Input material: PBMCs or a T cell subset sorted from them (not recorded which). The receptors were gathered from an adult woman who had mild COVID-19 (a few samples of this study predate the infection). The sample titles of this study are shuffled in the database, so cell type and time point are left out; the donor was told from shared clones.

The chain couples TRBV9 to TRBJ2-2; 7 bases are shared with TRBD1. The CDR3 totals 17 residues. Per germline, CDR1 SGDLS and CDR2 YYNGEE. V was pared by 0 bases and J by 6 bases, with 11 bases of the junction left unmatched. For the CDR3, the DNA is TGTGCCAGCAGCGTAGCTGGCAGGGGGACGAAAGCCGGGGAGCTGTTTTTT. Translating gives CASSVAGRGTKAGELFF. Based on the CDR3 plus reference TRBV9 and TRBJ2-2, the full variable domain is DSGVTQTPKHLITATGQRVTLRCSPRSGDLSVYWYQQSLDQGLQFLIQYYNGEERAKGNILERFSAQQFPDLHSELNLSSLELGDSALYFCASSVAGRGTKAGELFFGEGSRLTVL.

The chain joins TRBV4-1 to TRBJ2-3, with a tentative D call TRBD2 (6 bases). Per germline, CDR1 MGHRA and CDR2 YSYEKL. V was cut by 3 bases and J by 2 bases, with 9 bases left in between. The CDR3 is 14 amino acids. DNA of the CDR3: TGCGCCAGCAGCCAGGGCGGGGACACAGATACGCAGTATTTT. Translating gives CASSQGGDTDTQYF.

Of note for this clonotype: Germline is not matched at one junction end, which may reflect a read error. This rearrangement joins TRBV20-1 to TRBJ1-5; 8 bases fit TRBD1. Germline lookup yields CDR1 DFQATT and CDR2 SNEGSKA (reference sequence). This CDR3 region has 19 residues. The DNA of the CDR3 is TGCAGTGCTAGAGGGAGTGGGGAACAGGGGGTGGCCACTGTTCAGCCCAAGCATTTT. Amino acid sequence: CSARGSGEQGVATVQPKHF.

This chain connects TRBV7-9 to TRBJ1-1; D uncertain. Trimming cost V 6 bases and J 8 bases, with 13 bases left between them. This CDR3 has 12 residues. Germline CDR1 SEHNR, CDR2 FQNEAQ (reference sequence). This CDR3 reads CASSQGRAEAFF. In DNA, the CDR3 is TGTGCCAGCAGTCAAGGGAGGGCGGAAGCTTTCTTT.

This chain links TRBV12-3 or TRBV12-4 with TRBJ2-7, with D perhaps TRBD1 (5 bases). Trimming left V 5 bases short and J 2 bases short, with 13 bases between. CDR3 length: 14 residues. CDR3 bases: TGTGCCAGCAGTGCTAGGGGCAGTACCTACGAGCAGTACTTC. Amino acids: CASSARGSTYEQYF.

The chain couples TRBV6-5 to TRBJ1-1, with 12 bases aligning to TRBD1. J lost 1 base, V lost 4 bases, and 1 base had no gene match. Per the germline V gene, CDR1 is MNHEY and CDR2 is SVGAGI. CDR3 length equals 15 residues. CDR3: CASSSGQGANTEAFF. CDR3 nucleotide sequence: TGTGCCAGCAGTTCGGGACAGGGGGCGAACACTGAAGCTTTCTTT.

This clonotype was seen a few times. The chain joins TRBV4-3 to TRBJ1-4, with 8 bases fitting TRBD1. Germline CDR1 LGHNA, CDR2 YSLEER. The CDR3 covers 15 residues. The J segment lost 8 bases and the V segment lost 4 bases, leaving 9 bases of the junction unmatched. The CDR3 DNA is TGCGCCAGCAGCCTCGGACAGGGACAATCGGAAAAACTGTTTTTT. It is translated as CASSLGQGQSEKLFF.

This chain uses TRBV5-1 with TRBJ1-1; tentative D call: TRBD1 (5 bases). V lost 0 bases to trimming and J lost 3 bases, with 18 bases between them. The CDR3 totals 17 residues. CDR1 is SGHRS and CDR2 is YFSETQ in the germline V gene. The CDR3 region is CASSLGFGGRFDTEAFF. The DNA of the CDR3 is TGCGCCAGCAGCTTGGGATTCGGGGGTCGGTTCGACACTGAAGCTTTCTTT.

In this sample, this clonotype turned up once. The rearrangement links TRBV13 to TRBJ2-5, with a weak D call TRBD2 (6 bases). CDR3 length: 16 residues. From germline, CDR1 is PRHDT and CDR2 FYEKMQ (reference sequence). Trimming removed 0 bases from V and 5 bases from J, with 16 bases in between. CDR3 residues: CASSLGAGQEGETQYF. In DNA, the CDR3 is TGTGCCAGCAGCTTAGGTGCAGGGCAGGAGGGGGAGACCCAGTACTTC.

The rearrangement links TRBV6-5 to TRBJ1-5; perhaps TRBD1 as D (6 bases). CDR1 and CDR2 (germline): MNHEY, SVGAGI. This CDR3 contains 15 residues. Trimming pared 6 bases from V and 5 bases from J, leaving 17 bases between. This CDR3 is CASRPQGTGYQPQHF. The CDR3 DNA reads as TGTGCCAGCAGACCCCAGGGGACGGGGTATCAGCCCCAGCATTTT.

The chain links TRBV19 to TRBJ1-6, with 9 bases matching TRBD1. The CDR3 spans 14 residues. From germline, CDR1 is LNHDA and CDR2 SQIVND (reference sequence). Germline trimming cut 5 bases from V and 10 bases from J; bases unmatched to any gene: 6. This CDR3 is CASSPDRGSSPLHF. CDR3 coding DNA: TGTGCCAGTAGTCCGGACAGGGGCAGCTCACCCCTCCACTTT.

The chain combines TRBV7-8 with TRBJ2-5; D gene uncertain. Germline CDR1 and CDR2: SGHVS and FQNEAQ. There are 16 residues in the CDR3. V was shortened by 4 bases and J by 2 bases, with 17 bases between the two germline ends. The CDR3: CASSSNRGTRQETQYF. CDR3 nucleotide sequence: TGTGCCAGCAGCTCGAACCGCGGCACACGACAAGAGACCCAGTACTTC.